The 16 T cell receptor beta chains below were found in one sample sequenced in a study of long-term antiretroviral therapy in people with HIV. Researchers ran immunoSEQ v3.0 at survey level. Using immunoSEQ multiplex PCR, the repertoire was profiled, and TCRdb retains in-frame clones only, with some absent. Of around 40,000 clones detected, approximately 85% appear once; the ten largest clones hold over 9.5%. The sample in question was unsorted PBMCs, obtained 2.2 years after starting antiretroviral therapy. The receptors here all came from a man aged 18 to 29 with HIV.

The chain has TRBV27 and TRBJ1-3; the match to TRBD1 covers 7 bases. The ends lost 2 bases at V and 4 bases at J; junction bases unmatched: 5. Germline CDR1 reads MNHEY; CDR2 reads SMNVEV (reference sequence). This CDR3 spans 15 amino acids. The CDR3 loop reads CASSLKGAWGNTIYF. DNA of the CDR3: TGTGCCAGCAGTTTAAAGGGGGCATGGGGAAACACCATATATTTT.

The chain carries TRBV29-1 and TRBJ2-1; D perhaps matches TRBD2 (7 bases). The CDR3 runs to 13 residues. The germline CDR1 and CDR2 sequences are SQVTM and ANQGSEA. CDR3: CSGGAQGYNEQFF. CDR3 coding DNA: TGCAGTGGGGGGGCGCAGGGCTACAATGAGCAGTTCTTC.

DNA for the CDR3: TGTGCCAGCAGCTCCTATCGTGAAGCTTTCTTT. Amino acid sequence: CASSSYREAFF. This chain links TRBV5-6 with TRBJ1-1, with D unresolved. Trimming removed 3 bases at V and 7 bases at J, with 7 bases between. Germline V gives CDR1 SGHDT, CDR2 YYEEEE. There are 11 residues in the CDR3.

The J gene is TRBJ2-7, the V gene TRBV28; 7 nucleotides align to TRBD1. Germline CDR1 MDHEN, CDR2 SYDVKM. V lost 6 bases to trimming and J lost 2 bases; unmatched junction nucleotides: 16. The CDR3 covers 17 residues. The CDR3 nucleotides read TGTGCCAGCAGCCCTGCCACCGAGACAGGGAAGGCCTACGAGCAGTACTTC. Its protein is CASSPATETGKAYEQYF.

The V and J genes are TRBV10-3 and TRBJ2-1, with 10 bases fitting TRBD2. There are 18 residues in the CDR3. Germline loops: CDR1 ENHRY, CDR2 SYGVKD. V lost 3 bases, J lost 4 bases, and 12 bases stayed unmatched. The CDR3 DNA is TGTGCCATCAGTGAACCCACCCGACTAGCGGGTTTGTACAATGAGCAGTTCTTC. This gives the protein CAISEPTRLAGLYNEQFF.

The J gene is TRBJ2-7, the V gene TRBV4-1, with TRBD2 matching over 10 bases. V was pared by 3 bases and J by 3 bases, with 8 bases of the junction left unmatched. Germline CDR1 reads MGHRA; CDR2 reads YSYEKL. This CDR3 contains 16 residues. The CDR3 nucleotides are TGCGCCAGCAGCCAGGCTAGCGGGAGTAGGGTCTACGAGCAGTACTTC. This translates into CASSQASGSRVYEQYF.

The chain carries TRBV10-3 and TRBJ1-2; D unresolved. The CDR3 is 15 residues long. Trimming shortened V by 4 bases and J by 0 bases, and 12 bases separated the two germline ends. CDR1 ENHRY and CDR2 SYGVKD come from the germline V gene. The CDR3 nucleotides read TGTGCCATCAGTGTTACCAGAGCAACTAACTATGGCTACACCTTC. Its protein is CAISVTRATNYGYTF.

Only one count was recorded for this clone. The chain combines TRBV6-1 with TRBJ1-3; D is unresolved. Germline assignment: CDR1 MNHNS and CDR2 SASEGT. V lost 5 bases and J lost 0, with 11 bases in between. This CDR3 comprises 15 residues. The CDR3 here is CASSLDGDSGNTIYF. CDR3 DNA: TGTGCCAGCAGTCTTGACGGAGACTCTGGAAACACCATATATTTT.

V is TRBV5-1 and J is TRBJ2-1; no clear D gene. The CDR3 extends over 13 amino acids. Germline lookup yields CDR1 SGHRS and CDR2 YFSETQ. Trimming left V 2 bases short and J 9 bases short, with 12 bases between. The CDR3 region is CASSLGLVSEQFF. Written as DNA, the CDR3 is TGCGCCAGCAGCTTAGGGCTAGTGAGTGAGCAGTTCTTC. The variable domain in full, with the rest retrieved from reference TRBV5-1 and TRBJ2-1, is KAGVTQTPRYLIKTRGQQVTLSCSPISGHRSVSWYQQTPGQGLQFLFEYFSETQRNKGNFPGRFSGRQFSNSRSEMNVSTLELGDSALYLCASSLGLVSEQFFGPGTRLTVL.

The sample holds one count of this clone. The rearrangement joins TRBV5-1 to TRBJ1-6; D unresolved. The germline V and J ends were trimmed by 1 base and 7 bases, with 6 bases remaining between them. The CDR3 is made up of 13 amino acids. The germline V gene has CDR1 SGHRS and CDR2 YFSETQ. CDR3 sequence: CASSLSENSPLHF. The CDR3 coding sequence is TGCGCCAGCAGCTTGAGCGAGAATTCACCCCTCCACTTT.

This sequence joins TRBV7-9 and TRBJ1-1; D call uncertain. The CDR3 length is 13 residues. CDR1 is SEHNR, CDR2 FQNEAQ, per germline (reference sequence). V lost 3 bases and J lost 6, with 11 bases in between. CDR3 region: CASSFSSGPEAFF. CDR3 sequence (DNA): TGTGCCAGCAGCTTTTCGTCCGGCCCTGAAGCTTTCTTT.

With regard to this clone: The sample has other DNA sequences that encode this CDR3 too. The chain combines TRBV5-4 with TRBJ1-5; D is unresolved. V dropped 0 bases and J dropped 3 bases, with 10 bases sitting between them. This CDR3 has 15 amino acids. CDR1 and CDR2 from the germline V gene are SGHNT and YYREEE (reference sequence). Written as DNA, the CDR3 is TGTGCCAGCAGCTTGGGGCCGGGAACCAATCAGCCCCAGCATTTT. Protein sequence: CASSLGPGTNQPQHF.

The CDR3 DNA reads as TGCAGCGGGGGGACAGGGCGCTACGAGCAGTACTTC. Translation: CSGGTGRYEQYF. The chain carries TRBV29-1 and TRBJ2-7, with 9 bases aligning to TRBD1. Looked up from germline, CDR1 is SQVTM and CDR2 is ANQGSEA. The CDR3 runs 12 residues. The ends lost 7 bases at V and 3 bases at J; junction bases unmatched: 4.

This chain joins TRBV15 and TRBJ2-4; D perhaps matches TRBD1 (6 bases). CDR1 is LNHNV, CDR2 YYDKDF, per germline (reference sequence). The CDR3 loop spans 14 amino acids. The V and J ends lost 0 bases and 8 bases respectively, with 11 bases between them. The CDR3 region is CATSRDQGKYIQYF. The CDR3 DNA follows: TGTGCCACCAGCAGAGATCAGGGGAAGTACATTCAGTACTTC.

V and J are TRBV6-5 and TRBJ2-2; TRBD2 might be the D (6 bases). The V gene lost 0 bases and the J gene lost 5 bases, with 13 bases spanning the gap. The CDR3 consists of 16 residues. Per germline, CDR1 MNHEY and CDR2 SVGAGI. Here the CDR3 reads CASSYSGGEETGELFF. The CDR3 DNA reads TGTGCCAGCAGTTACTCGGGGGGAGAAGAAACCGGGGAGCTGTTTTTT.

The V and J genes are TRBV6-1 and TRBJ2-1; weak D call: TRBD1 (7 bases). This CDR3 is built from 13 residues. V was clipped by 5 bases and J by 6 bases, with 11 bases between them. Germline CDR1 is MNHNS and CDR2 is SASEGT. CDR3 in amino acids: CASSHRGGNEQFF. DNA for the CDR3: TGTGCCAGCAGTCACAGGGGAGGCAATGAGCAGTTCTTC.